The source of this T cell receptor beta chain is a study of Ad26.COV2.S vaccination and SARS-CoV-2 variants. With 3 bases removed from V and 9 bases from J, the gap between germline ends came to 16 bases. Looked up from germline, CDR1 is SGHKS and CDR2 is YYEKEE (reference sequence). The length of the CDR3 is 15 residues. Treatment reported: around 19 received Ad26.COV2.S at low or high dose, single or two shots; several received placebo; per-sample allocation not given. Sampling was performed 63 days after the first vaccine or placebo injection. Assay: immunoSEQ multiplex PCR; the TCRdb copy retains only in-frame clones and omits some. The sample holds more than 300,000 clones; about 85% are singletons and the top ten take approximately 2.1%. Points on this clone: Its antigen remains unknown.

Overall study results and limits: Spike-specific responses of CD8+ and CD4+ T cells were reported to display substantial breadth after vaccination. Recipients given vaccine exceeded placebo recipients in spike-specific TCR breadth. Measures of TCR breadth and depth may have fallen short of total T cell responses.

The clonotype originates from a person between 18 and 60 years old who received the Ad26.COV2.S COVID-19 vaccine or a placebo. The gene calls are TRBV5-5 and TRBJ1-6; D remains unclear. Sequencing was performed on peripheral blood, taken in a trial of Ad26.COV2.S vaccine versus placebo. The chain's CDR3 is CASSSVALVSSPLHF. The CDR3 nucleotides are TGTGCCAGCAGCTCGGTTGCCTTGGTTAGTTCACCCCTCCACTTT.